The subject of this entry is one T cell receptor beta chain. What it binds is unknown. The data originate from a study of lymphopenia after photon versus proton radiotherapy. Germline V gene data show CDR1 as SGHTA and CDR2 as FQGNSA. The CDR3 is 14 amino acids. V shed 2 bases and J 4 bases; nucleotides not matched to a gene: 4. Method: immunoSEQ multiplex PCR; TCRdb's copy keeps in-frame clones and lacks some. The sample has 50,000 to 65,000 clones, roughly 87% seen once. Study conclusions and caveats: Authors raise, but do not show, better survival with proton therapy. In patients who died, overall survival fell as post-nadir TCR diversity dropped more. Relative stability marked proton patients; photon patients lost diversity and naive cells. After the lymphocyte nadir, photon-treated repertoires showed oligoclonal expansion, especially of CD8+ Temra cells.

This sequence originates from an elderly man with esophageal cancer. Sequences were derived from peripheral blood, sampled from a patient treated with proton-based radiotherapy. The chain uses TRBV7-2 and TRBJ1-1, with 7 bases that match TRBD1. In nucleotides, the CDR3 is TGTGCCAGCAGCTTATTGGGACAGTCCACTGAAGCTTTCTTT. It is translated as CASSLLGQSTEAFF.